The present T cell receptor (beta chain) was sequenced within a study of cytotoxic CD8 clonotypes in ibrutinib-treated CLL. Across the study: Response samples were drawn at a median of around 12 months of treatment, range 6 to 36.

Concerning this clone: Its antigen is as yet unknown.

Clones were read by immunoSEQ multiplex PCR, and TCRdb kept only the in-frame ones, dropping some. Of 200,000 or so clones in the sample, 60% to 80% were seen once. Study findings and constraints: Ibrutinib response saw clonality rise, and progression saw it return toward baseline. Treatment left the uncommon public clonotypes either contracted or stable in frequency.

With 5 bases clipped from V and 7 bases from J, the junction kept 11 bases outside the gene matches. In germline, CDR1 is WSHSY, CDR2 SAAADI. This CDR3 region has 15 residues. The clonotype originates from a human donor with chronic lymphocytic leukemia. The chain combines TRBV10-2 with TRBJ2-1; TRBD1 matches 7 bases. The specimen was PBMCs, collected after 12 months of ibrutinib treatment. For the CDR3, the DNA is TGCGCCAGCAGTCCCGGGACAGTTACCCAAAATGAGCAGTTCTTC. Amino acids: CASSPGTVTQNEQFF.